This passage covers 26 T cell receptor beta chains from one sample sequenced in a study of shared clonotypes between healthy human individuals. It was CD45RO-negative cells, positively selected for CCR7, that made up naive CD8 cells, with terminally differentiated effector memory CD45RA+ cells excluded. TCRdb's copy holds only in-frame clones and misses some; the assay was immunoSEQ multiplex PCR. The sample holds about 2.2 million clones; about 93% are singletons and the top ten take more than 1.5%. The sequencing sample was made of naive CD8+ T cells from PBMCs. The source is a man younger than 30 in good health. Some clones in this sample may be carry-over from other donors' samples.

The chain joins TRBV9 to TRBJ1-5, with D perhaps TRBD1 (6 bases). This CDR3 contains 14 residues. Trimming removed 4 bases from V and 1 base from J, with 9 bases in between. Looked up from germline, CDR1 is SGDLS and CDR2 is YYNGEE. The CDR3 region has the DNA TGTGCCAGCAGCCGGACAGAGAGCAATCAGCCCCAGCATTTT. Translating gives CASSRTESNQPQHF. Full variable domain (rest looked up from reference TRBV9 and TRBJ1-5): DSGVTQTPKHLITATGQRVTLRCSPRSGDLSVYWYQQSLDQGLQFLIQYYNGEERAKGNILERFSAQQFPDLHSELNLSSLELGDSALYFCASSRTESNQPQHFGDGTRLSIL.

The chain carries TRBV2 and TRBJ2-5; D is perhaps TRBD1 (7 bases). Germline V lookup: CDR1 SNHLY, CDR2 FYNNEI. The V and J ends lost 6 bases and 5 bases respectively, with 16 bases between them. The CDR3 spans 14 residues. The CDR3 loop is CASRRGGGDETQYF. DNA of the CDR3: TGTGCCAGCAGAAGAGGAGGGGGCGATGAGACCCAGTACTTC.

The CDR3 here is CASSLSHRGFEADTQYF. DNA for the CDR3: TGTGCCAGCAGCTTAAGTCACAGGGGGTTTGAGGCAGATACGCAGTATTTT. The rearrangement links TRBV7-2 to TRBJ2-3; the match to TRBD1 covers 8 bases. The CDR3 loop spans 17 amino acids. Germline CDR1 is SGHTA and CDR2 is FQGNSA. V lost 2 bases to trimming and J lost 4 bases; unmatched junction nucleotides: 11.

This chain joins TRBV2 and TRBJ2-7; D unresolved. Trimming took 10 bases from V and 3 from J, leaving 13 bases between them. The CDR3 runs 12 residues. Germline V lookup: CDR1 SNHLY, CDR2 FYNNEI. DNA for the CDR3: TGTGCCACCTATCAGCCAGGCTACGAGCAGTACTTC. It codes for CATYQPGYEQYF.

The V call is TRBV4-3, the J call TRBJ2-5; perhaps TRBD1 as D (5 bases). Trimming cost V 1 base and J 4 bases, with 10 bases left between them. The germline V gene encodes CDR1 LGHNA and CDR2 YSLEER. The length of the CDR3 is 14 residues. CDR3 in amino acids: CASSQGVGAETQYF. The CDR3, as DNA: TGCGCCAGCAGCCAAGGGGTAGGGGCAGAGACCCAGTACTTC.

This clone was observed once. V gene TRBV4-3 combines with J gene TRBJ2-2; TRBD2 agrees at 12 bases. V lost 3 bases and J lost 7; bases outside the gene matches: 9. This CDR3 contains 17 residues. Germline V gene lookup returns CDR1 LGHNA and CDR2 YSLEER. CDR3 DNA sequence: TGCGCCAGCAGCCATCTAGCGGGAGGGCCCCATGACGGGGAGCTGTTTTTT. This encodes CASSHLAGGPHDGELFF.

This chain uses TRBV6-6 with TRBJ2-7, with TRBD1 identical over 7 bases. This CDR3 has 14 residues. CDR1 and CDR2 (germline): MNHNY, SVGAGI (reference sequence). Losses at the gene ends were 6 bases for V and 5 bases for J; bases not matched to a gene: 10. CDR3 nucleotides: TGTGCCAGCAGCCCCTTTCGAGGGGGCCACGAGCAGTACTTC. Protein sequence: CASSPFRGGHEQYF.

CDR3 region: CASSLEETEEETQYF. The CDR3 DNA is TGTGCCAGCAGCTTAGAAGAGACAGAAGAAGAGACCCAGTACTTC. The chain joins TRBV7-9 to TRBJ2-5, with D perhaps TRBD1 (5 bases). The germline V and J ends were trimmed by 1 base and 3 bases, with 12 bases remaining between them. Germline loops: CDR1 SEHNR, CDR2 FQNEAQ (reference sequence). This CDR3 contains 15 residues.

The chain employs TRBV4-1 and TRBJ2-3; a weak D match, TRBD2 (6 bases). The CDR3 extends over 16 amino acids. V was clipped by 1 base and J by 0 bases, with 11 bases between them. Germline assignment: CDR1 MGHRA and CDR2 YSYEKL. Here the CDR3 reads CASSQGTTYSTDTQYF. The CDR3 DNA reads TGCGCCAGCAGCCAAGGGACTACTTATAGCACAGATACGCAGTATTTT.

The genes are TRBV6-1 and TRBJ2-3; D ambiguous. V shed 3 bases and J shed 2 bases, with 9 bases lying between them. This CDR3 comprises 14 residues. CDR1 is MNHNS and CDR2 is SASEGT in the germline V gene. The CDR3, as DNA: TGTGCCAGCAGTGATTCTTCTATCACAGATACGCAGTATTTT. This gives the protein CASSDSSITDTQYF.

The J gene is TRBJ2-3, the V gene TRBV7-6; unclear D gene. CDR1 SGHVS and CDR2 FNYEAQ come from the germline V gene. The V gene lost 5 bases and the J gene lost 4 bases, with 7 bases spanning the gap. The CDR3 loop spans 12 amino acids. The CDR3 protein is CASSPRADTQYF. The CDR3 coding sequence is TGTGCCAGCAGCCCCCGCGCAGATACGCAGTATTTT.

The CDR3 sequence: CASSYSTSAFNYEQYF. CDR3 DNA sequence: TGTGCCAGCAGTTACTCGACATCGGCCTTCAATTACGAGCAGTACTTC. V usage is TRBV6-5 and J usage is TRBJ2-7; D call uncertain. The CDR3 runs 16 residues. Trimming pared 0 bases from V and 4 bases from J, leaving 16 bases between. Germline V CDR1 and CDR2: MNHEY, SVGAGI.

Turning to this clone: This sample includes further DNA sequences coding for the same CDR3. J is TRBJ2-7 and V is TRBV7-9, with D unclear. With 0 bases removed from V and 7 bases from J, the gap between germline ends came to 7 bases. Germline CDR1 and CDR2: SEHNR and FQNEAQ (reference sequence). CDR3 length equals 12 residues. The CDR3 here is CASSLASREQYF. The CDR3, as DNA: TGTGCCAGCAGCTTAGCGTCCCGGGAGCAGTACTTC. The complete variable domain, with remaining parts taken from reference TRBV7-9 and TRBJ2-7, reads DTGVSQNPRHKITKRGQNVTFRCDPISEHNRLYWYRQTLGQGPEFLTYFQNEAQLEKSRLLSDRFSAERPKGSFSTLEIQRTEQGDSAMYLCASSLASREQYFGPGTRLTVT.

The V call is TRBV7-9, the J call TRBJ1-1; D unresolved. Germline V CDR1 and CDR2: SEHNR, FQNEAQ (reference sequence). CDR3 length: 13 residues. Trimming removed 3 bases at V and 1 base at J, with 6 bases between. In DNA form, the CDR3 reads TGTGCCAGCAGCTTCACAGAGAACACTGAAGCTTTCTTT. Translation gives CASSFTENTEAFF.

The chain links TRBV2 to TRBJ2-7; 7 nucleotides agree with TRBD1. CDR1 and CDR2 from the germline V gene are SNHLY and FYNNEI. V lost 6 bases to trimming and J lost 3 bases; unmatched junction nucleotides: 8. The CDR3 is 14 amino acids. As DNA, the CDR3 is TGTGCCAGCAGCGGGACAGAGATCATCTACGAGCAGTACTTC. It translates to CASSGTEIIYEQYF.

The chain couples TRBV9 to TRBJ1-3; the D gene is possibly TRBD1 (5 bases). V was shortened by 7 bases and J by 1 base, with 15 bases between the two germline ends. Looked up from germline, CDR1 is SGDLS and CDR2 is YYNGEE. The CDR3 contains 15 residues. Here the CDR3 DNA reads TGTGCCAGCGGGGCCTCCGGAATGTCTGGAAACACCATATATTTT. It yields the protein CASGASGMSGNTIYF.

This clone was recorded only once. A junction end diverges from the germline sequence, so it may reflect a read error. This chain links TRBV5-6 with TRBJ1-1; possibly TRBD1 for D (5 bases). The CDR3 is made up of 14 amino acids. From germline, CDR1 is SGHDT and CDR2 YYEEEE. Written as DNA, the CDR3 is TGTGCCAGCACACAGAGTTGGGGGAACCCTGAAGCTTTCTTT. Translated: CASTQSWGNPEAFF.

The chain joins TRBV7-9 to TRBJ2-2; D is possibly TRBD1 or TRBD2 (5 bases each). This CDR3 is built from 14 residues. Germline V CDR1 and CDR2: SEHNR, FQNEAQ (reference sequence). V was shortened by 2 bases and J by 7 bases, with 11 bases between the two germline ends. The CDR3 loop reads CASSLYGAHGELFF. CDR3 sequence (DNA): TGTGCCAGCAGCTTATACGGGGCCCACGGGGAGCTGTTTTTT.

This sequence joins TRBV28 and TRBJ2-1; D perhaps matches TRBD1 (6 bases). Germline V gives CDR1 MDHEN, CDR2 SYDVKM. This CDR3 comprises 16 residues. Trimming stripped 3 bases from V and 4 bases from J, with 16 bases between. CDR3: CASSFQSGEFYNEQFF. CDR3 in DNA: TGTGCCAGCAGTTTCCAGTCAGGGGAATTTTACAATGAGCAGTTCTTC.

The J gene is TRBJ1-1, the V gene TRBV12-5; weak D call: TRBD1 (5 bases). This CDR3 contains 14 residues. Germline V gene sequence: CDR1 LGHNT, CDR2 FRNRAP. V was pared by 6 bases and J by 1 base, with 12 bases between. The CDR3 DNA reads TGTGCTAGTGGCCCTGACAGAGCGAACACTGAAGCTTTCTTT. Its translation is CASGPDRANTEAFF.

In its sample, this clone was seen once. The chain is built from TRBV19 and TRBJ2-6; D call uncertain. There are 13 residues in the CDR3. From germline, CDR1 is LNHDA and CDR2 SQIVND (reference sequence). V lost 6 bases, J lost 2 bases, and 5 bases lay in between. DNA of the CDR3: TGTGCCAGTAGCCCAACTGGGGCCAACGTCCTGACTTTC. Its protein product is CASSPTGANVLTF.

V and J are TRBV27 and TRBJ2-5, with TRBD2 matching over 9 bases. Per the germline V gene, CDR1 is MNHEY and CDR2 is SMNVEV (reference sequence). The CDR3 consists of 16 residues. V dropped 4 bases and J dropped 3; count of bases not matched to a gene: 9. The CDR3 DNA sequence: TGTGCCAGCAGTTCCCTAGCGGGATTAGGGGAAGAGACCCAGTACTTC. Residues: CASSSLAGLGEETQYF.

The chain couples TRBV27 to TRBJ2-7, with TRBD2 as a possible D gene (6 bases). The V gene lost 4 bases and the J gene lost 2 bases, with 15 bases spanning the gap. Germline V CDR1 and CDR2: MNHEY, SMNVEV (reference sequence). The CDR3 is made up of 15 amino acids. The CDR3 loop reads CASSSIGTGTYEQYF. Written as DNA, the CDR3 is TGTGCCAGCAGTTCGATCGGGACTGGAACCTACGAGCAGTACTTC.

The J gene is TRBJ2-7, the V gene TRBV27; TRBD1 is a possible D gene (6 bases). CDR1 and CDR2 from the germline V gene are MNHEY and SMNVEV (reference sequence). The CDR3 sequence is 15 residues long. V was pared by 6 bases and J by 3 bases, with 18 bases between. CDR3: CASSWTADWGYEQYF. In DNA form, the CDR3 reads TGTGCCAGCAGCTGGACAGCGGACTGGGGCTACGAGCAGTACTTC.

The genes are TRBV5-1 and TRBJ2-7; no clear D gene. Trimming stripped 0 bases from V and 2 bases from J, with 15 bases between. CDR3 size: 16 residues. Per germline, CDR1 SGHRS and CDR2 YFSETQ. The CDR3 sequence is CASSLAGSATTYEQYF. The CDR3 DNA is TGCGCCAGCAGCTTGGCGGGCAGTGCTACGACCTACGAGCAGTACTTC.

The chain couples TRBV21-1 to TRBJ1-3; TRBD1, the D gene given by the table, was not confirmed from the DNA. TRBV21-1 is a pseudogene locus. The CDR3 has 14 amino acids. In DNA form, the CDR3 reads TGTGCCAGCAGCATGAGACAGACTGGAAACACCATATATTTT. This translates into CASSMRQTGNTIYF.